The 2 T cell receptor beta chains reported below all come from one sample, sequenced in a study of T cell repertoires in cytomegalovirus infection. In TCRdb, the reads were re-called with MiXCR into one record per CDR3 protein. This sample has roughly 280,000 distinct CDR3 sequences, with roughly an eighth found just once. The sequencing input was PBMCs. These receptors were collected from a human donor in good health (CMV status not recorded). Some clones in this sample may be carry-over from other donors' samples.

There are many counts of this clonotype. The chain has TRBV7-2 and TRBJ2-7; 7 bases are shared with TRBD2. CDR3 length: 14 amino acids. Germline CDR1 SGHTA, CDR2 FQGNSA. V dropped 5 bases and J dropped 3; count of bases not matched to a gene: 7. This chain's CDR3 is CASSHGTTNYEQYF. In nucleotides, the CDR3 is TGTGCCAGCAGCCACGGGACTACAAACTACGAGCAGTACTTC.

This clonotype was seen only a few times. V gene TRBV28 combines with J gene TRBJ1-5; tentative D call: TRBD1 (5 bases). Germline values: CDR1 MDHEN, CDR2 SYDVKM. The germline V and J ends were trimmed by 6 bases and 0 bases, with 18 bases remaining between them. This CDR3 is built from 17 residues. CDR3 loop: CASRSREGFYSNQPQHF. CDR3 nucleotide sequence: TGTGCCAGCAGATCTCGGGAGGGGTTCTATAGCAATCAGCCCCAGCATTTT.